One and the same sample provided the 19 T cell receptor beta chains below, sequenced in a study of Ad26.COV2.S vaccination and SARS-CoV-2 variants. Some clones are missing from TCRdb's copy, which holds only in-frame ones; the method was immunoSEQ multiplex PCR. The profile covers a few hundred thousand clones, with less than 95% appearing a single time and under 4.5% taken by the ten largest. Indicated treatment: about 20 received Ad26.COV2.S at low or high dose, single or two shots; five or six received placebo; per-sample allocation not given. Day 63 after the first injection of vaccine or placebo was the sampling time. The sample was peripheral blood, taken in a trial of Ad26.COV2.S vaccine versus placebo. The receptors were sampled from a person aged 18-65 years who received the Ad26.COV2.S COVID-19 vaccine or a placebo.

This clone was recorded once. V is TRBV7-9 and J is TRBJ2-7, with 9 bases aligning to TRBD1. With V trimmed by 4 bases and J by 0 bases, 1 base remained unmatched. Germline V lookup: CDR1 SEHNR, CDR2 FQNEAQ (reference sequence). This CDR3 is built from 14 residues. In nucleotides, the CDR3 is TGTGCCAGCAGCTCGACAGGGGGCTCCTACGAGCAGTACTTC. Its translation is CASSSTGGSYEQYF.

This clone was seen a handful of times. The V call is TRBV29-1, the J call TRBJ1-5; TRBD1 aligns across 9 bases. Trimming cost V 4 bases and J 7 bases; bases outside gene matches: 11. The CDR3 is made up of 15 amino acids. Germline V gene data show CDR1 as SQVTM and CDR2 as ANQGSEA. Written as DNA, the CDR3 is TGCAGCGTTGTGGAACACTCGGACAGGGGCCAGCCCCAGCATTTT. Encoded protein: CSVVEHSDRGQPQHF.

The J gene is TRBJ2-2, the V gene TRBV18, with 11 bases aligning to TRBD2. Germline CDR1 and CDR2: KGHSH and LQKENI. The CDR3 has 18 residues. The junction had 8 bases not matched to a gene; V was cut back by 3 bases and J by 2 bases. The CDR3 coding sequence is TGTGCCAGCTCACCCCCCGGGACTAGCGGCATAAACACCGGGGAGCTGTTTTTT. Encoded protein: CASSPPGTSGINTGELFF.

The V gene is TRBV18, the J gene TRBJ1-1; weak D call: TRBD1 (5 bases). The CDR3 extends over 13 amino acids. Per the germline V gene, CDR1 is KGHSH and CDR2 is LQKENI. V was cut by 0 bases and J by 10 bases, with 12 bases left in between. CDR3 nucleotide sequence: TGTGCCAGCTCACCACCGGCAGGGCCAGTAGCTTTCTTT. It specifies CASSPPAGPVAFF.

The rearrangement uses TRBV15 and TRBJ1-4; D is ambiguous. The CDR3 runs to 14 residues. Germline V CDR1 and CDR2: LNHNV, YYDKDF (reference sequence). Trimming took off 9 bases at V and 0 bases at J, with 11 bases between the two ends. The CDR3 loop reads CATTRLATNEKLFF. In nucleotides, the CDR3 is TGTGCCACTACGCGTCTTGCAACTAATGAAAAACTGTTTTTT.

The table lists this clone with a few counts. The J gene is TRBJ2-5, the V gene TRBV4-2, with TRBD2 matching over 10 bases. The ends lost 1 base at V and 1 base at J; junction bases unmatched: 0. The V gene's germline CDR1 is LGHNA and CDR2 YNFKEQ. CDR3 length equals 15 residues. DNA for the CDR3: TGTGCCAGCAGCCAAGGGACTAGCGGCCAAGAGACCCAGTACTTC. Its protein product is CASSQGTSGQETQYF.

This clone came up once. The CDR3 DNA reads as TGTGCCAGCAGCTTAAGGGACTCTAGCGGGAGTACCGGGGAGCTGTTTTTT. This encodes CASSLRDSSGSTGELFF. This chain uses TRBV7-6 with TRBJ2-2; TRBD2 matches 10 bases. Unmatched junction bases numbered 8, after V lost 2 bases and J lost 5 bases. Germline V gene sequence: CDR1 SGHVS, CDR2 FNYEAQ. The CDR3 loop spans 17 amino acids.

The count of this clone is one. The chain employs TRBV18 and TRBJ2-1; D unclear. Per the germline V gene, CDR1 is KGHSH and CDR2 is LQKENI. V was pared by 0 bases and J by 3 bases, with 6 bases between. The length of the CDR3 is 14 residues. CDR3 nucleotide sequence: TGTGCCAGCTCACCACCGGCAGACTACAATGAGCAGTTCTTC. Its translation is CASSPPADYNEQFF. Variable domain in full (rest from reference TRBV18 and TRBJ2-1): NAGVMQNPRHLVRRRGQEARLRCSPMKGHSHVYWYRQLPEEGLKFMVYLQKENIIDESGMPKERFSAEFPKEGPSILRIQQVVRGDSAAYFCASSPPADYNEQFFGPGTRLTVL.

The V gene is TRBV6-2 or TRBV6-3, the J gene TRBJ2-5, with 9 positions matching TRBD1. Losses at the gene ends were 6 bases for V and 1 base for J; bases not matched to a gene: 9. Germline values: CDR1 MNHEY, CDR2 SVGEGT. The CDR3 runs to 16 residues. The CDR3 protein is CASSLTATGGQETQYF. CDR3 DNA: TGTGCCAGCAGCCTAACTGCGACAGGGGGCCAAGAGACCCAGTACTTC.

The chain links TRBV7-8 to TRBJ1-5; no reliable D call. Germline V gene data show CDR1 as SGHVS and CDR2 as FQNEAQ. V gave up 1 base and J gave up 4 bases, with 8 bases separating them. This CDR3 spans 14 amino acids. The CDR3 nucleotides are TGTGCCAGCAGCTTAGACAGCCTGAATCAGCCCCAGCATTTT. Its translation: CASSLDSLNQPQHF. The full variable domain, in which reference TRBV7-8 and TRBJ1-5 provide the parts outside the CDR3, is GAGVSQSPRYKVAKRGQDVALRCDPISGHVSLFWYQQALGQGPEFLTYFQNEAQLDKSGLPSDRFFAERPEGSVSTLKIQRTQQEDSAVYLCASSLDSLNQPQHFGDGTRLSIL.

This chain connects TRBV7-9 to TRBJ1-2; D gene uncertain. V lost 5 bases and J lost 1, with 11 bases in between. Germline loops: CDR1 SEHNR, CDR2 FQNEAQ (reference sequence). The CDR3 extends over 14 amino acids. The CDR3 reads CASSPSVGNYGYTF. The CDR3 DNA reads as TGTGCCAGCAGCCCCTCCGTGGGTAACTATGGCTACACCTTC.

The V and J genes are TRBV5-1 and TRBJ2-2; 13 positions match TRBD2. There are 19 residues in the CDR3. The trim removed 2 bases at V and 7 bases at J, leaving 14 bases unmatched. Looked up from germline, CDR1 is SGHRS and CDR2 is YFSETQ. Written as DNA, the CDR3 is TGCGCCAGCAGCTTCGGTCCCAAACTAGCGGGAGGGCCAGGCGGGGAGCTGTTTTTT. Translation: CASSFGPKLAGGPGGELFF.

The chain carries TRBV9 and TRBJ2-7; a possible D gene is TRBD2 (5 bases). Germline values: CDR1 SGDLS, CDR2 YYNGEE. The CDR3 is 14 residues long. Deletions cut 0 bases from V and 0 bases from J, with 7 bases between. This CDR3 reads CASSVAGFSYEQYF. The CDR3 DNA sequence: TGTGCCAGCAGCGTAGCGGGGTTCTCCTACGAGCAGTACTTC.

The gene calls are TRBV9 and TRBJ2-3; 10 nucleotides align to TRBD1. Germline V lookup: CDR1 SGDLS, CDR2 YYNGEE. The CDR3 has 18 residues. The trim removed 2 bases at V and 5 bases at J, leaving 14 bases unmatched. The DNA of the CDR3 is TGTGCCAGCAGCGTCACCGGACAGGGGGTCGTTTCGGGAGATACGCAGTATTTT. Its translation: CASSVTGQGVVSGDTQYF.

V usage is TRBV27 and J usage is TRBJ2-7; tentative D call: TRBD2 (6 bases). V was cut by 3 bases and J by 2 bases, with 14 bases left in between. The CDR3 contains 15 residues. In germline, CDR1 is MNHEY, CDR2 SMNVEV (reference sequence). DNA for the CDR3: TGTGCCAGCAGTTTCTTGCGGGACCGCACCTACGAGCAGTACTTC. Residues: CASSFLRDRTYEQYF.

This clone was observed once. The V and J genes are TRBV11-2 and TRBJ2-1; tentative D call: TRBD2 (5 bases). The CDR3 is 18 residues long. Trimming took off 4 bases at V and 9 bases at J, with 28 bases between the two ends. Germline V gene sequence: CDR1 SGHAT, CDR2 FQNNGV. As DNA, the CDR3 is TGTGCCAGCAGCTCTTTCCCCCTTAGCGCCCAAGGTAATGGTGAGCAGTTCTTC. This codes for CASSSFPLSAQGNGEQFF.

The J gene is TRBJ2-5, the V gene TRBV9; possibly TRBD1 for D (8 bases). The CDR3 spans 16 residues. Trimming shortened V by 3 bases and J by 5 bases, and 20 bases separated the two germline ends. Looked up from germline, CDR1 is SGDLS and CDR2 is YYNGEE. This CDR3 is CASSAPGGGRAETQYF. DNA for the CDR3: TGTGCCAGCAGCGCCCCAGGGGGCGGGAGAGCTGAGACCCAGTACTTC.

CDR3 nucleotides: TGTGCCAGCAGCTTACAGGGAAGGGGTGAAAAACTGTTTTTT. Translating it yields CASSLQGRGEKLFF. This sequence joins TRBV7-2 and TRBJ1-4, with a tentative D call TRBD1 (5 bases). Germline V gene lookup returns CDR1 SGHTA and CDR2 FQGNSA. V lost 2 bases and J 7 bases, leaving 11 bases between the germline ends. CDR3 length: 14 residues. The full variable domain, its missing parts supplied by reference TRBV7-2 and TRBJ1-4, is GAGVSQSPSNKVTEKGKDVELRCDPISGHTALYWYRQSLGQGLEFLIYFQGNSAPDKSGLPSDRFSAERTGGSVSTLTIQRTQQEDSAVYLCASSLQGRGEKLFFGSGTQLSVL.

The CDR3 loop is CATSRDRFGPYEQYF. The CDR3 DNA follows: TGTGCCACCAGCAGAGATCGGTTTGGGCCCTACGAGCAGTACTTC. V gene TRBV15 combines with J gene TRBJ2-7; D ambiguous. Germline lookup yields CDR1 LNHNV and CDR2 YYDKDF (reference sequence). This CDR3 is 15 amino acids long. The V end was cut by 0 bases, the J end by 2 bases, with 11 bases between.